This T cell receptor beta chain emerged from a study of cytomegalovirus exposure and HLA in healthy donors. The study's findings and limits: Among TCR beta chains, those listed as cytomegalovirus-associated numbered roughly 150. Later on, an analysis tied around 17,000 TCR beta sequences to HLA alleles at 0.05 false discovery rate. Among TCR beta chains of equal frequency, HLA-associated ones were more clonally expanded in a later analysis.

PCR involved 60 Vbeta and 13 Jbeta primers. Measured with immunoSEQ multiplex PCR; TCRdb has only the in-frame clones, and not every one. Of some 150,000 clones in the sample, roughly a tenth were seen once. A note on this clone: Its antigen remains unidentified.

Germline assignment: CDR1 LNHDA and CDR2 SQIVND (reference sequence). J gave up 3 bases and V 6 bases, and 5 bases lay outside the gene matches. This CDR3 has 15 residues. Sequenced sample: PBMCs. The J gene is TRBJ2-1, the V gene TRBV19, with 10 nucleotides matching TRBD2. This TCR was sampled from a male donor in good health and CMV-seronegative. The CDR3 is CASRSGRAVYNEQFF. Written as DNA, the CDR3 is TGTGCCAGTAGGAGCGGGAGGGCCGTCTACAATGAGCAGTTCTTC.